This entry describes one TCR beta chain. The germline V gene encodes CDR1 MNHEY and CDR2 SVGEGT. The CDR3 contains 12 residues. The V gene lost 5 bases and the J gene lost 8 bases, with 12 bases spanning the gap. The data stem from a study of blood T cell repertoires in COVID-19. Study background: Acute-phase and convalescent COVID-19 samples originated in the United States, Italy and Spain. PBMCs, B-cell-depleted T cells, or T cells provided the cDNA or gDNA that made up the material.

In the authors' workflow: Estimation of nucleated cell counts relied on the amplification of reference gene primers. Data came from immunoSEQ multiplex PCR; TCRdb stores just in-frame clones and leaves some out. V and J calls and clone size are those listed in that table; D and trimming were worked out from the DNA. The sample comprises 200,000 to 250,000 clones, 80% to 85% of which are singletons, and 4.5% to 6% rests with the top ten. This sequence originates from a woman aged 55-69 years who had recovered from COVID-19. The sample taken for sequencing was peripheral blood. The rearrangement links TRBV6-2 or TRBV6-3 to TRBJ1-2; no reliable D call. The CDR3 is CASSQSGSGYTF. The CDR3 nucleotides read TGTGCCAGCAGTCAGTCGGGAAGCGGCTACACCTTC.